One T cell receptor beta chain is described in this entry. Its antigen is as yet unknown. The time point was: week 35, safety follow-up. Mutant IDH1 20-mer peptide, at 300 ug, made up each vaccine dose, with topical imiquimod. This sample is drawn from a study of a mutant IDH1 vaccine in newly diagnosed glioma. The CDR3 extends over 13 amino acids. Trimming stripped 0 bases from V and 9 bases from J, with 10 bases between. Per germline, CDR1 SGHNT and CDR2 YYREEE (reference sequence). Measured with immunoSEQ multiplex PCR; TCRdb has only the in-frame clones, and not every one. The sample gives approximately 50,000 clones, 76% of which show up once; 10% to 15% is in the top ten.

This TCR was recovered from a man in his forties with glioma. This sequence joins TRBV5-4 and TRBJ2-1; possibly TRBD1 for D (6 bases). The sample was PBMCs, taken from a glioma patient whose treatment included an IDH1 peptide vaccine. The CDR3 reads CASSLGYRAEQFF. CDR3 sequence (DNA): TGTGCCAGCAGCTTGGGGTACAGGGCTGAGCAGTTCTTC. Supplemented by reference TRBV5-4 and TRBJ2-1, the full variable domain reads ETGVTQSPTHLIKTRGQQVTLRCSSQSGHNTVSWYQQALGQGPQFIFQYYREEENGRGNFPPRFSGLQFPNYSSELNVNALELDDSALYLCASSLGYRAEQFFGPGTRLTVL.